Shown below are 19 T cell receptor beta chains from a single sample sequenced in a study of cytomegalovirus exposure and HLA in healthy donors (dated by TCRdb to 2016 to 2017). Library preparation employed the immunoSEQ multiplex PCR assay. A mixture of 60 forward primers for TCR Vbeta segments and 13 reverse primers for TCR Jbeta segments was used in the multiplex PCR. Here the immuneACCESS table is served through TCRdb, limited to in-frame sequences with V and J called. Missing clones are a known gap in these copies; in checked studies unresolved V genes cover under half, and the rest lacks a known reason. The sample profile shows about 120,000 clones; about 80% of them were found once. Of the sample, around 3% is held by the ten largest clones. The specimen sequenced was PBMCs. All receptors derive from a woman between 40 and 50 years old in good health and CMV-seropositive.

This chain connects TRBV9 to TRBJ1-2; TRBD1 is a possible D gene (6 bases). V was trimmed by 4 bases and J by 4 bases, leaving 11 bases between them. Germline assignment: CDR1 SGDLS and CDR2 YYNGEE. The CDR3 has 13 residues. CDR3 coding DNA: TGTGCCAGCAGCACACGGACAGCCTATGGCTACACCTTC. Translation gives CASSTRTAYGYTF.

The chain combines TRBV19 with TRBJ1-5, with 7 bases lining up with TRBD1. Germline CDR1 reads LNHDA; CDR2 reads SQIVND (reference sequence). V lost 10 bases, J lost 0 bases, and 9 bases stayed unmatched. CDR3 length: 15 amino acids. The CDR3 region has the DNA TGTGCCACCGGTCACAGGGGCGTTAGCAATCAGCCCCAGCATTTT. Its translation is CATGHRGVSNQPQHF.

The chain's CDR3 is CASSLGGQGGNQPQHF. The CDR3 DNA follows: TGCGCCAGCAGCTTGGGGGGACAGGGGGGAAATCAGCCCCAGCATTTT. V usage is TRBV5-1 and J usage is TRBJ1-5, with 11 bases identical to TRBD1. The germline gives CDR1 SGHRS, CDR2 YFSETQ. After removal of 0 bases from V and 4 bases from J, the junction contained 3 bases not matched to a gene. CDR3 size: 16 residues.

This chain links TRBV7-3 with TRBJ2-7; D not certain. The CDR3 totals 13 residues. CDR1 and CDR2 (germline): SGHTA, FQGTGA. V shed 2 bases and J shed 4 bases, with 9 bases lying between them. CDR3 DNA sequence: TGTGCCAGCAGCTTAGGTTTCCAGTACGAGCAGTACTTC. This encodes CASSLGFQYEQYF. Looking up the rest from reference TRBV7-3 and TRBJ2-7 gives the full variable domain: GAGVSQTPSNKVTEKGKYVELRCDPISGHTALYWYRQSLGQGPEFLIYFQGTGAADDSGLPNDRFFAVRPEGSVSTLKIQRTERGDSAVYLCASSLGFQYEQYFGPGTRLTVT.

This chain uses TRBV7-9 with TRBJ2-2; 13 nucleotides match TRBD2. The ends lost 8 bases at V and 4 bases at J; junction bases unmatched: 10. Germline V gene lookup returns CDR1 SEHNR and CDR2 FQNEAQ (reference sequence). The CDR3 contains 17 residues. Here the CDR3 DNA reads TGTGCCAGCCCCTTCCCGGGACTAGCGGGAATCACCGGGGAGCTGTTTTTT. This translates into CASPFPGLAGITGELFF.

The chain uses TRBV19 and TRBJ2-3; D gene uncertain. This CDR3 comprises 14 residues. Trimming took 3 bases from V and 2 from J, leaving 9 bases between them. In germline, CDR1 is LNHDA, CDR2 SQIVND (reference sequence). The CDR3 coding sequence is TGTGCCAGTAGTATTGGCAGAATCACAGATACGCAGTATTTT. Translation gives CASSIGRITDTQYF.

CDR3 region: CSVRQGSNEQYF. The CDR3 bases are TGCAGCGTACGACAGGGGTCAAACGAGCAGTACTTC. The chain uses TRBV29-1 and TRBJ2-7, with TRBD1 identical over 8 bases. The CDR3 loop spans 12 amino acids. Trimming took 6 bases from V and 5 from J; bases not matched to a gene: 6. Germline lookup yields CDR1 SQVTM and CDR2 ANQGSEA.

The chain joins TRBV5-1 to TRBJ2-2; no clear D. This CDR3 is built from 12 residues. Germline lookup yields CDR1 SGHRS and CDR2 YFSETQ. The V end was cut by 3 bases, the J end by 6 bases, with 6 bases between. The CDR3 DNA reads as TGCGCCAGCAGCTCCGGTGCCGGGGAGCTGTTTTTT. It translates to CASSSGAGELFF.

In DNA form, the CDR3 reads TGCGCCAGCAGCGCGGGAGATCGCTATGGCTACACCTTC. This sequence encodes CASSAGDRYGYTF. The rearrangement uses TRBV5-1 and TRBJ1-2; D remains ambiguous. Per the germline V gene, CDR1 is SGHRS and CDR2 is YFSETQ. The CDR3 runs to 13 residues. Deletions cut 4 bases from V and 4 bases from J, with 11 bases between.

The chain couples TRBV7-2 to TRBJ2-5, with D hard to call. The DNA end is a closer match to TRBJ2-7, so the J assignment may be wrong. The CDR3 loop spans 13 amino acids. The germline V gene has CDR1 SGHTA and CDR2 FQGNSA. The CDR3 reads CASSLMSVYEQYF. The DNA for the CDR3 is TGTGCCAGCAGCTTAATGTCCGTCTACGAGCAGTACTTC.

CDR3 sequence (DNA): TGCGCCAGCAGCCTCGGGACTACGATACCGGAGCAGTTCTTC. It is translated as CASSLGTTIPEQFF. The chain has TRBV4-3 and TRBJ2-1; 7 positions match TRBD2. V lost 4 bases, J lost 10 bases, and 10 bases stayed unmatched. The CDR3 consists of 14 residues. Germline V gene sequence: CDR1 LGHNA, CDR2 YSLEER.

The chain combines TRBV19 with TRBJ1-2, with a possible D match to TRBD1 (5 bases). V lost 1 base and J 0 bases, leaving 21 bases between the germline ends. Germline loops: CDR1 LNHDA, CDR2 SQIVND (reference sequence). The CDR3 loop spans 19 amino acids. CDR3 bases: TGTGCCAGTAGTATAGGGGGCCGGCGGTGGGGTCCTCCTAACTATGGCTACACCTTC. It yields the protein CASSIGGRRWGPPNYGYTF.

The V gene is TRBV7-6, the J gene TRBJ1-5, with TRBD1 matching over 7 bases. CDR1 and CDR2 from the germline V gene are SGHVS and FNYEAQ. J lost 4 bases, V lost 2 bases, and 5 bases had no gene match. The CDR3 runs to 15 residues. This CDR3 reads CASSLTDRENQPQHF. The CDR3 DNA follows: TGTGCCAGCAGCTTAACAGACAGGGAAAATCAGCCCCAGCATTTT.

The CDR3 sequence: CASSPGENQPQHF. CDR3 nucleotide sequence: TGTGCCAGCAGCCCAGGGGAGAATCAGCCCCAGCATTTT. V gene TRBV2 combines with J gene TRBJ1-5, with a weak D call TRBD1 (6 bases). The V end was cut by 6 bases, the J end by 4 bases, with 10 bases between. Germline-derived CDR1 and CDR2 are SNHLY and FYNNEI. The CDR3 spans 13 residues.

The chain couples TRBV7-3 to TRBJ1-6; D unresolved. V gave up 5 bases and J gave up 10 bases, with 12 bases separating them. This CDR3 is built from 13 residues. The germline gives CDR1 SGHTA, CDR2 FQGTGA. This chain's CDR3 is CASSPLPGSPLHF. The CDR3 coding sequence is TGTGCCAGCAGCCCCCTTCCGGGGTCACCCCTCCACTTT.

This sequence joins TRBV18 and TRBJ2-6, with D possibly TRBD2 on 6 matching bases. This CDR3 is 17 amino acids long. Germline V gene lookup returns CDR1 KGHSH and CDR2 LQKENI. Trimming pared 6 bases from V and 6 bases from J, leaving 21 bases between. The CDR3 here is CASSPGTGVISANVLTF. CDR3 nucleotides: TGTGCCAGCTCGCCAGGGACGGGAGTCATCTCGGCCAACGTCCTGACTTTC.

In this sample, this clone turned up a few times. A read error is likely, as this CDR3 ends without the conserved phenylalanine or tryptophan. This chain joins TRBV7-9 and TRBJ1-2, with unresolved D. V gave up 2 bases and J gave up 3 bases, with 7 bases separating them. This CDR3 is built from 13 residues. Germline V lookup: CDR1 SEHNR, CDR2 FQNEAQ (reference sequence). DNA for the CDR3: TGTGCCAGCAGCTTACAGGTGGACTATGGCTACACCGTC. This codes for CASSLQVDYGYTV.

The V gene is TRBV7-9, the J gene TRBJ1-2; tentative D call: TRBD1 (6 bases). This CDR3 is 16 amino acids long. Germline CDR1 is SEHNR and CDR2 is FQNEAQ (reference sequence). The V gene lost 1 base and the J gene lost 1 base, with 13 bases spanning the gap. This CDR3 is CASSLDTDSYNYGYTF. DNA of the CDR3: TGTGCCAGCAGCTTAGATACGGACAGCTATAACTATGGCTACACCTTC.

The chain recombines TRBV7-2 with TRBJ1-4; D may be TRBD1 (6 bases). Germline CDR1 SGHTA, CDR2 FQGNSA. The CDR3 loop spans 15 amino acids. Trimming shortened V by 2 bases and J by 4 bases, and 11 bases separated the two germline ends. CDR3 loop: CASSLTGLNNEKLFF. CDR3 nucleotides: TGTGCCAGCAGCTTAACAGGGCTCAATAATGAAAAACTGTTTTTT. Full variable domain (missing parts from reference TRBV7-2 and TRBJ1-4): GAGVSQSPSNKVTEKGKDVELRCDPISGHTALYWYRQSLGQGLEFLIYFQGNSAPDKSGLPSDRFSAERTGGSVSTLTIQRTQQEDSAVYLCASSLTGLNNEKLFFGSGTQLSVL.